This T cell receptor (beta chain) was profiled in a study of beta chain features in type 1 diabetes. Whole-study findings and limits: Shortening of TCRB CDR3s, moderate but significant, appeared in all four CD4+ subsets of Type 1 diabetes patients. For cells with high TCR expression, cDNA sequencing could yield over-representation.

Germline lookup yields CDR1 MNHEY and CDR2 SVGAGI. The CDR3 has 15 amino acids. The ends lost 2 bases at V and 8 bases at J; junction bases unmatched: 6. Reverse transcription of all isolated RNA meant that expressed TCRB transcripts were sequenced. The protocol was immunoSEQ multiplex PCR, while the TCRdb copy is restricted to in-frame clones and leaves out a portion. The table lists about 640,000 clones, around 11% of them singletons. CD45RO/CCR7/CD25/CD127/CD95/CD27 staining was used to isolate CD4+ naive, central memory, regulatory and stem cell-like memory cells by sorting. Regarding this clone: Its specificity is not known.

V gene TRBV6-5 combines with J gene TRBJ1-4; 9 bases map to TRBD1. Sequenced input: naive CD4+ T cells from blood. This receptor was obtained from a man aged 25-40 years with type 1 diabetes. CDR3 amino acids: CASSYIGTGREKLFF. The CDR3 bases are TGTGCCAGCAGTTACATAGGGACAGGGCGAGAAAAACTGTTTTTT.